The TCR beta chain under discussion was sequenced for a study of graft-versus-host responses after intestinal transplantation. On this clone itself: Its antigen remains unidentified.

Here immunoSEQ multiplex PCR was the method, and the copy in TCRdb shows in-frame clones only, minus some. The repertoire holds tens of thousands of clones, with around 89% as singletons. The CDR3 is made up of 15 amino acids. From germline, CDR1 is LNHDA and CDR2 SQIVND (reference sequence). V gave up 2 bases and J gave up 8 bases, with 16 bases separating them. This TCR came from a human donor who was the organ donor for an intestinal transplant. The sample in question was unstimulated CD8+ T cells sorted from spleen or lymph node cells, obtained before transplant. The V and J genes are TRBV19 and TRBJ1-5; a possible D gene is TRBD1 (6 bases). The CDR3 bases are TGTGCCAGTAGTATAACAGGAACAGGGAAGGAGCCCCAGCATTTT. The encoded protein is CASSITGTGKEPQHF.